This T cell receptor (beta chain) originates from a study of OX40 agonist ivuxolimab in advanced cancers. On the study more broadly: The treatment was a fully human IgG2 OX40 agonist, ivuxolimab. Having had anti-PD-1, anti-PD-L1 or anti-CTLA-4 therapy before was allowed, and over 35% had some. Whole-study findings and limits: More expanded clones were found, on average, in CD8+ than in CD4+ T cells.

Sequenced by immunoSEQ multiplex PCR; TCRdb stores in-frame clones only, minus some. The sample lists roughly 58,000 clones; 87% were seen once. The CDR3 spans 13 residues. V was pared by 5 bases and J by 8 bases, with 15 bases between. The germline CDR1 and CDR2 sequences are MDHEN and SYDVKM. A note on this clone: Its cognate antigen is unknown.

The chain combines TRBV28 with TRBJ1-2; D is unclear. This receptor was identified in an adult with an advanced solid tumor such as melanoma, head and neck, liver or kidney cancer. Specimen: CD4+ or CD8+ T cells sorted from blood, collected in a trial of the OX40 agonist ivuxolimab. The CDR3 loop is CASSQTTAGGYTF. DNA of the CDR3: TGTGCCAGCAGTCAGACCACGGCGGGCGGCTACACCTTC.